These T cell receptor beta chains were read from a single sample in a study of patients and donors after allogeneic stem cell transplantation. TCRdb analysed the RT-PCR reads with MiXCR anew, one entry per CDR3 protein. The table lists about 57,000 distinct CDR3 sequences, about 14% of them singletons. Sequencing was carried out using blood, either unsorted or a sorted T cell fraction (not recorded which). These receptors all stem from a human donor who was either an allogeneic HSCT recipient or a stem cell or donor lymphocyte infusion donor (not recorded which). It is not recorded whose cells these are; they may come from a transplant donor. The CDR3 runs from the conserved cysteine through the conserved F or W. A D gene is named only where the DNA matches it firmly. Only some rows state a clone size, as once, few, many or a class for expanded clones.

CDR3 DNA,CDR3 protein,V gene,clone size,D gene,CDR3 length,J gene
TGTGCCAGCAGCTTGGGAGCGGGAGGGAACAATGAGCAGTTCTTC,CASSLGAGGNNEQFF,TRBV5-4,many,TRBD2,15,TRBJ2-1
TGTGCCAGCAGCTTAGAGAAAGATTCTGGGGCCAACGTCCTGACTTTC,CASSLEKDSGANVLTF,TRBV7-9,-,-,16,TRBJ2-6
TGTGCCAGCAACCAGGGCGCCGGGAGAGAGACCCAGTACTTC,CASNQGAGRETQYF,TRBV12-3/TRBV12-4,-,-,14,TRBJ2-5
TGCGCCAGCAGCCAAGATAGGCGGGGTACCACAGATACGCAGTATTTT,CASSQDRRGTTDTQYF,TRBV4-1,many,-,16,TRBJ2-3
TGCAGCGTCCCCATTGACGGACAGGGCAACATTCAGTACTTC,CSVPIDGQGNIQYF,TRBV29-1,-,TRBD1,14,TRBJ2-4
TGCAGCGTCCCGACAGGAGGCCTCTCTGGGGCCAACGTCCTGACTTTC,CSVPTGGLSGANVLTF,TRBV29-1,-,-,16,TRBJ2-6
TGTGCCAGCAACTATTTCGACACCGACACTGAAGCTTTCTTT,CASNYFDTDTEAFF,TRBV7-9,many,-,14,TRBJ1-1
TGTGCCAGCAGCCCCGGACTAGCGGGAGCTTCCTACAATGAGCAGTTCTTC,CASSPGLAGASYNEQFF,TRBV11-2,few,TRBD2,17,TRBJ2-1
TGCGCCAGCACGGGACAAACGTACAATGAGCAGTTCTTC,CASTGQTYNEQFF,TRBV5-1,-,-,13,TRBJ2-1
TGCGCCAGCAGCTTGGGGCAGGGGTATAACTATGGCTACACCTTC,CASSLGQGYNYGYTF,TRBV5-1,few,-,15,TRBJ1-2
TGTGCCAGCAGCTTAGAGACCGACACCGGGGAGCTGTTTTTT,CASSLETDTGELFF,TRBV7-8,few,-,14,TRBJ2-2
TGTGCCAGCAGTCAATGGGACAGGGAGGATTCTAATGAAAAACTGTTTTTT,CASSQWDREDSNEKLFF,TRBV27,-,TRBD1,17,TRBJ1-4
TGTGCCAGCCGTGGGGCTGGGGCCAACGTCCTGACTTTC,CASRGAGANVLTF,TRBV27,-,-,13,TRBJ2-6
TGCGCCAGCAGCTTGGGGGGACAGCCCTCCTACAATGAGCAGTTCTTC,CASSLGGQPSYNEQFF,TRBV5-1,few,TRBD1,16,TRBJ2-1
TGTGCCAGCAGCTTCCGGGGGGCCTACGAGCAGTACTTC,CASSFRGAYEQYF,TRBV13,-,TRBD2,13,TRBJ2-7
TGTGCCAGCAGTTTAGACAACTATAATTCACCCCTCCACTTT,CASSLDNYNSPLHF,TRBV12-3/TRBV12-4,few,-,14,TRBJ1-6
TGTGCCAGCATCCGGGAACAGCCCCAGCATTTT,CASIREQPQHF,TRBV12-3/TRBV12-4,-,-,11,TRBJ1-5
TGTGCCAGCAGCTTAGCCACTAGCGGGAGGACAGATACGCAGTATTTT,CASSLATSGRTDTQYF,TRBV7-2,few,TRBD2,16,TRBJ2-3
TGCGCCAGCAGCTTCCATCGGGAGAAAGAGGGGGACAATGAGCAGTTCTTC,CASSFHREKEGDNEQFF,TRBV5-1,few,-,17,TRBJ2-1
TGTGCCAGTTCTCTCGTGGGAGGCAAAAACATTCAGTACTTC,CASSLVGGKNIQYF,TRBV9,-,-,14,TRBJ2-4
TGTGCCAGCAACCGGGACAGGGCGCGGGGCTACACCTTC,CASNRDRARGYTF,TRBV25-1,-,TRBD1,13,TRBJ1-2
TGCGCCAGCAGCAGGCGAATCAGCGGGGCCGGAACCAATGAGCAGTTCTTC,CASSRRISGAGTNEQFF,TRBV5-1,-,TRBD2,17,TRBJ2-1
TGTGCCAGCAGCTTATCCGGGACAGGGAAAGCCAAAAACATTCAGTACTTC,CASSLSGTGKAKNIQYF,TRBV5-6,few,TRBD1,17,TRBJ2-4
TGTGCCAGCAGTGAATGGACGGGGTATGGCTACACCTTC,CASSEWTGYGYTF,TRBV6-1,few,-,13,TRBJ1-2
TGTGCCAGCAGCCCGGGACAGGGGCTCACTGAAGCTTTCTTT,CASSPGQGLTEAFF,TRBV7-6,many,TRBD1,14,TRBJ1-1
TGTGCCAGCAGCACCCGGACAGATTCCTCCTATGGCTACACCTTC,CASSTRTDSSYGYTF,TRBV7-8,many,-,15,TRBJ1-2
TGTGCCAGCAGAGACAGGACGGGGGCCAAAAACATTCAGTACTTC,CASRDRTGAKNIQYF,TRBV7-2,-,-,15,TRBJ2-4
TGTGCCAGCAGCGATGAGCGGGAGTATCCCTACAATGAGCAGTTCTTC,CASSDEREYPYNEQFF,TRBV9,many,TRBD2,16,TRBJ2-1
TGTGCCAGTAGTATGAACAGTTATGATTACGAGCAGTACTTC,CASSMNSYDYEQYF,TRBV19,-,-,14,TRBJ2-7
TGTGCCACCAGCAGAGAAGGGCGGAATCAGCCCCAGCATTTT,CATSREGRNQPQHF,TRBV15,few,-,14,TRBJ1-5
TGTGCCAGCAGCTTCCAAGACTCTGGAAACACCATATATTTT,CASSFQDSGNTIYF,TRBV7-9,-,-,14,TRBJ1-3
TGTGCCAGCAGCGGCGATGCGGGAGGGGAGATCAATGAGCAGTTCTTC,CASSGDAGGEINEQFF,TRBV9,many,TRBD2,16,TRBJ2-1
TGTGCCAGCAGCCAAGGGACAGGACGTTTTTATGGCTACACCTTC,CASSQGTGRFYGYTF,TRBV3-1,few,TRBD1,15,TRBJ1-2
TGTGCCAGCAGCGAGGGCTCTCGCATACTTTACAATGAGCAGTTCTTC,CASSEGSRILYNEQFF,TRBV9,-,-,16,TRBJ2-1
TGTGCCAGCAGTTCGTCAGAAGGGCCCTATAGCAATCAGCCCCAGCATTTT,CASSSSEGPYSNQPQHF,TRBV12-3/TRBV12-4,many,-,17,TRBJ1-5
TGTGCCAGCAGCTATACCCCCGGGGGGCTTGATGAGCAGTACTTC,CASSYTPGGLDEQYF,TRBV13,-,-,15,TRBJ2-7
TGTGCCAGCAGCGACAGTAGACAGGGAACTAATGAAAAACTGTTTTTT,CASSDSRQGTNEKLFF,TRBV11-2,few,TRBD1,16,TRBJ1-4
TGTGCCAGCAGTCGTAGCAATCAGCCCCAGCATTTT,CASSRSNQPQHF,TRBV12-3/TRBV12-4,many,-,12,TRBJ1-5
TGTGCCAGCAGCCCGGGACAGACTAACTATGGCTACACCTTC,CASSPGQTNYGYTF,TRBV12-3/TRBV12-4,many,TRBD1,14,TRBJ1-2
TGTGCCAGCAGTTTAGCGGGACGACGGGGAGGAAATGAGCAGTTCTTC,CASSLAGRRGGNEQFF,TRBV12-3/TRBV12-4,-,-,16,TRBJ2-1
TGTGCCACCAGTGTTGGGGGAGGCTCCTACAATGAGCAGTTCTTC,CATSVGGGSYNEQFF,TRBV24-1,many,-,15,TRBJ2-1
TGTGCCAGCAGCCCTACGGGACTAGCGGGGCCGTTCTTC,CASSPTGLAGPFF,TRBV6-2/TRBV6-3,-,TRBD2,13,TRBJ2-1
TGTGCCAGCAGTGCGACCGGGACCGCAGTACGAGGGCAGTACTTC,CASSATGTAVRGQYF,TRBV12-3/TRBV12-4,few,-,15,TRBJ2-7